One and the same sample provided the 31 T cell receptor beta chains below, sequenced in a study of T cell responses to AZD1222 COVID-19 vaccine. The assay was immunoSEQ multiplex PCR, and TCRdb's table has in-frame clones only and misses some. The repertoire holds roughly 70,000 clones, over 70% seen once, with more than 13% in the top ten. The sequences come from peripheral blood, collected 28 days after the second AZD1222 dose. These receptors all come from an adult who received the AZD1222 COVID-19 vaccine.

The CDR3 region has the DNA TGCAGTGCTAGTTCCGGGTCCCCACAAGAGACCCAGTACTTC. Translation: CSASSGSPQETQYF. The chain is built from TRBV20-1 and TRBJ2-5; unclear D gene. Per germline, CDR1 DFQATT and CDR2 SNEGSKA (reference sequence). Trimming removed 3 bases from V and 2 bases from J, with 13 bases in between. CDR3 length equals 14 residues.

The V call is TRBV4-3, the J call TRBJ1-2, with D uncertain. In germline, CDR1 is LGHNA, CDR2 YSLEER. V lost 0 bases and J lost 5, with 7 bases in between. The CDR3 has 13 residues. CDR3 sequence (DNA): TGCGCCAGCAGCCAAGATTCGGGTTATGGCTACACCTTC. Its translation: CASSQDSGYGYTF.

This chain uses TRBV28 with TRBJ1-4; 10 nucleotides line up with TRBD1. The CDR3 totals 15 residues. The V gene's germline CDR1 is MDHEN and CDR2 SYDVKM. The trim removed 4 bases at V and 8 bases at J, leaving 7 bases unmatched. CDR3 coding DNA: TGTGCCAGCAGTTCTGACAGGGGGCTAGGGGAAAAACTGTTTTTT. Its protein is CASSSDRGLGEKLFF.

The CDR3 protein is CSALPGLLREETQYF. The CDR3 DNA follows: TGCAGCGCTCTCCCGGGACTCCTGAGAGAAGAGACCCAGTACTTC. The chain uses TRBV29-1 and TRBJ2-5; D possibly corresponds to TRBD2 (6 bases). V lost 7 bases, J lost 3 bases, and 21 bases lay in between. The CDR3 is 15 amino acids. The germline V gene encodes CDR1 SQVTM and CDR2 ANQGSEA.

The table lists this clone with a count of one. The chain is built from TRBV9 and TRBJ1-1, with a tentative D call TRBD1 (5 bases). Trimming took 0 bases from V and 5 from J, leaving 14 bases between them. The CDR3 spans 15 residues. Germline CDR1 SGDLS, CDR2 YYNGEE. This chain's CDR3 is CASSVVQGPGTEAFF. As DNA, the CDR3 is TGTGCCAGCAGCGTAGTTCAGGGACCGGGAACTGAAGCTTTCTTT.

This clone was seen a handful of times. The rearrangement links TRBV6-6 to TRBJ1-1; D is uncertain. The CDR3 consists of 14 residues. Trimming shortened V by 6 bases and J by 1 base, and 12 bases separated the two germline ends. From germline, CDR1 is MNHNY and CDR2 SVGAGI (reference sequence). The CDR3 sequence: CASRLIHGNTEAFF. The CDR3 nucleotides read TGTGCCAGCAGATTGATACACGGGAACACTGAAGCTTTCTTT.

This chain links TRBV5-1 with TRBJ2-5; 7 positions match TRBD1. Germline V gene sequence: CDR1 SGHRS, CDR2 YFSETQ. The V gene end was trimmed by 4 bases and the J gene end by 0 bases; junction bases not matched to a gene: 9. This CDR3 is built from 16 residues. The CDR3 sequence: CASSAGTARYQETQYF. The CDR3 DNA follows: TGCGCCAGCAGCGCCGGGACAGCGAGGTACCAAGAGACCCAGTACTTC.

The CDR3 is CASSLSWGASSSYEQYF. Written as DNA, the CDR3 is TGTGCCAGCAGTTTATCTTGGGGGGCGTCGAGCTCCTACGAGCAGTACTTC. The J gene is TRBJ2-7, the V gene TRBV28; D could derive from TRBD1 or TRBD2 (6 bases each). Germline V gene sequence: CDR1 MDHEN, CDR2 SYDVKM. The V end lost 1 base, the J end lost 0 bases, and 16 bases lay between the germline ends. CDR3 length: 17 residues.

The V call is TRBV25-1, the J call TRBJ1-6; 7 nucleotides line up with TRBD1. The V gene's germline CDR1 is MGHDK and CDR2 SYGVNS. This CDR3 region has 15 residues. Losses at the gene ends were 11 bases for V and 2 bases for J; bases not matched to a gene: 9. CDR3 region: CAAGQPLPYNSPLHF. The CDR3 nucleotides read TGTGCCGCGGGACAGCCATTACCCTATAATTCACCCCTCCACTTT.

The V call is TRBV5-6, the J call TRBJ1-1; 7 positions agree with TRBD1. The CDR3 spans 15 residues. Germline trimming cut 2 bases from V and 3 bases from J; bases unmatched to any gene: 7. Germline CDR1 and CDR2: SGHDT and YYEEEE. Here the CDR3 reads CASSLTGAGDTEAFF. As DNA, the CDR3 is TGTGCCAGCAGCTTAACAGGGGCGGGAGACACTGAAGCTTTCTTT.

The V call is TRBV7-2, the J call TRBJ1-2, with 7 bases identical to TRBD1. Trimming at V came to 4 bases and at J to 7 bases, leaving 6 bases not matched to a gene. CDR3 length equals 13 residues. Germline V gives CDR1 SGHTA, CDR2 FQGNSA. CDR3 DNA sequence: TGTGCCAGCAGCTGGGAGGGGGCTGGTGGCTACACCTTC. It is translated as CASSWEGAGGYTF.

V and J are TRBV6-2 or TRBV6-3 and TRBJ2-2; D is possibly TRBD2 (5 bases). V was shortened by 6 bases and J by 1 base, with 12 bases between the two germline ends. Germline-derived CDR1 and CDR2 are MNHEY and SVGEGT. This CDR3 region has 15 residues. CDR3: CASSPERVNTGELFF. As DNA, the CDR3 is TGTGCCAGCAGCCCGGAGAGGGTGAACACCGGGGAGCTGTTTTTT.

This chain links TRBV27 with TRBJ2-3; D unclear. This CDR3 has 14 amino acids. Between the trimmed V and J ends, which lost 6 bases and 6 bases, there was a span of 16 bases. The germline gives CDR1 MNHEY, CDR2 SMNVEV (reference sequence). CDR3 sequence (DNA): TGTGCCAGCAGAATATGGAACAGTGAGGATACGCAGTATTTT. Protein product: CASRIWNSEDTQYF.

The V gene is TRBV2, the J gene TRBJ1-5; 7 bases fit TRBD1. J gave up 4 bases and V 4 bases, and 4 bases lay outside the gene matches. The germline V gene has CDR1 SNHLY and CDR2 FYNNEI. The CDR3 totals 14 residues. The CDR3 region is CASSGQGYNQPQHF. In nucleotides, the CDR3 is TGTGCCAGCAGTGGACAGGGATATAATCAGCCCCAGCATTTT. The variable domain in full, completed from reference TRBV2 and TRBJ1-5, reads EPEVTQTPSHQVTQMGQEVILRCVPISNHLYFYWYRQILGQKVEFLVSFYNNEISEKSEIFDDQFSVERPDGSNFTLKIRSTKLEDSAMYFCASSGQGYNQPQHFGDGTRLSIL.

The chain links TRBV5-4 to TRBJ1-2, with D hard to call. Trimming removed 3 bases at V and 4 bases at J, with 7 bases between. This CDR3 comprises 12 residues. Looked up from germline, CDR1 is SGHNT and CDR2 is YYREEE (reference sequence). The CDR3 nucleotides read TGTGCCAGCAGCTCCTCGAGCTATGGCTACACCTTC. Amino acid sequence: CASSSSSYGYTF.

This rearrangement joins TRBV5-1 to TRBJ1-4; perhaps TRBD1 as D (6 bases). CDR3 length equals 15 residues. The germline gives CDR1 SGHRS, CDR2 YFSETQ. V was clipped by 4 bases and J by 3 bases, with 13 bases between them. CDR3 residues: CASSTQGSSNEKLFF. CDR3 nucleotides: TGCGCCAGCAGCACCCAGGGGTCCTCTAATGAAAAACTGTTTTTT.

The chain joins TRBV6-5 to TRBJ1-5; D perhaps matches TRBD1 (6 bases). The length of the CDR3 is 15 residues. Trimming removed 7 bases at V and 6 bases at J, with 19 bases between. Germline assignment: CDR1 MNHEY and CDR2 SVGAGI. The CDR3 here is CASTLGPGTSQPQHF. Here the CDR3 DNA reads TGTGCCAGCACCCTAGGCCCGGGGACAAGTCAGCCCCAGCATTTT.

The chain combines TRBV7-8 with TRBJ1-2; D gene unclear. The CDR3 has 14 amino acids. The germline V gene has CDR1 SGHVS and CDR2 FQNEAQ. V was shortened by 1 base and J by 7 bases, with 13 bases between the two germline ends. The CDR3 coding sequence is TGTGCCAGCAGCTTAGATTTGGATCTGGGTGGCTACACCTTC. As protein: CASSLDLDLGGYTF. Full variable domain (outside the CDR3, taken from reference TRBV7-8 and TRBJ1-2): GAGVSQSPRYKVAKRGQDVALRCDPISGHVSLFWYQQALGQGPEFLTYFQNEAQLDKSGLPSDRFFAERPEGSVSTLKIQRTQQEDSAVYLCASSLDLDLGGYTFGSGTRLTVV.

The chain couples TRBV5-1 to TRBJ1-1; the D is unclear. V gave up 0 bases and J gave up 5 bases, with 2 bases separating them. There are 11 residues in the CDR3. Germline V gene sequence: CDR1 SGHRS, CDR2 YFSETQ. CDR3 coding DNA: TGCGCCAGCAGCTTGGGTACTGAAGCTTTCTTT. Its translation is CASSLGTEAFF.

The chain employs TRBV5-4 and TRBJ1-2, with D perhaps matching TRBD1 (6 bases). Trimming left V 2 bases short and J 6 bases short, with 14 bases between. Looked up from germline, CDR1 is SGHNT and CDR2 is YYREEE (reference sequence). There are 14 residues in the CDR3. The CDR3 protein is CASSLEGGVDGYTF. As DNA, the CDR3 is TGTGCCAGCAGCTTAGAAGGGGGTGTCGATGGCTACACCTTC.

The rearrangement joins TRBV6-2 or TRBV6-3 to TRBJ1-4; 8 positions agree with TRBD1. Looked up from germline, CDR1 is MNHEY and CDR2 is SVGEGT. The CDR3 totals 20 residues. J was trimmed by 1 base and V by 5 bases; bases with no gene match: 18. CDR3 DNA sequence: TGTGCCAGCAGTCCGACAGGGGATGTTCTAAAGGTACTAACTAATGAAAAACTGTTTTTT. Translating it yields CASSPTGDVLKVLTNEKLFF.

The chain employs TRBV4-1 and TRBJ1-4, with D tentatively TRBD1 (6 bases). CDR1 is MGHRA and CDR2 is YSYEKL in the germline V gene. Trimming left V 6 bases short and J 4 bases short, with 12 bases between. This CDR3 contains 14 residues. The CDR3 DNA sequence: TGCGCCAGCAGTCCGGGACAAATTAATGAAAAACTGTTTTTT. Its protein product is CASSPGQINEKLFF.

V gene TRBV7-2 combines with J gene TRBJ2-5; TRBD2 might be the D (6 bases). Trimming pared 5 bases from V and 5 bases from J, leaving 15 bases between. Germline V gives CDR1 SGHTA, CDR2 FQGNSA. The CDR3 extends over 14 amino acids. In nucleotides, the CDR3 is TGTGCCAGCAGCAAAGGACTAAGTGGTGAGACCCAGTACTTC. As protein: CASSKGLSGETQYF.

V and J are TRBV10-2 and TRBJ1-5; 8 bases line up with TRBD1. The CDR3 runs to 13 residues. Unmatched junction bases numbered 3, after V lost 2 bases and J lost 9 bases. Germline CDR1 WSHSY, CDR2 SAAADI. The CDR3 coding sequence is TGCGCCAGCAGTGAGGCAGGGGGCTCGCCCCAGCATTTT. Its protein is CASSEAGGSPQHF.

The chain recombines TRBV9 with TRBJ1-2, with 8 nucleotides matching TRBD1. Germline trimming cut 4 bases from V and 4 bases from J; bases unmatched to any gene: 9. The CDR3 consists of 15 residues. The germline V gene encodes CDR1 SGDLS and CDR2 YYNGEE. The CDR3, as DNA: TGTGCCAGCAGCTCCAGCAGGGGGCCTTCCTATGGCTACACCTTC. It codes for CASSSSRGPSYGYTF.

This clone was counted a few times. The chain links TRBV21-1 to TRBJ2-2; the table's D call, TRBD2, has no DNA check behind it. TRBV21-1 is tagged as a pseudogene. This CDR3 has 14 amino acids. CDR3 protein: CASTSGGPPGELFF. CDR3 nucleotide sequence: TGTGCCAGCACTAGCGGGGGACCCCCCGGGGAGCTGTTTTTT.

The J gene is TRBJ2-5, the V gene TRBV4-2; D might be TRBD1 (6 bases). Between the trimmed V and J ends, which lost 1 base and 10 bases, there was a span of 7 bases. This CDR3 comprises 11 residues. Germline V lookup: CDR1 LGHNA, CDR2 YNFKEQ. Here the CDR3 reads CASSQGGGQYF. For the CDR3, the DNA is TGTGCCAGCAGCCAAGGAGGGGGCCAGTACTTC.

This chain joins TRBV5-1 and TRBJ2-7, with a tentative D call TRBD1 (6 bases). This CDR3 comprises 14 residues. The germline gives CDR1 SGHRS, CDR2 YFSETQ. Trimming cost V 0 bases and J 2 bases, with 9 bases left between them. CDR3 amino acids: CASSLEGTTYEQYF. For the CDR3, the DNA is TGCGCCAGCAGCTTGGAAGGGACAACCTACGAGCAGTACTTC.

This rearrangement joins TRBV19 to TRBJ1-5; maybe TRBD1 (5 bases). This CDR3 is built from 15 residues. Germline V gene lookup returns CDR1 LNHDA and CDR2 SQIVND (reference sequence). Trimming took off 1 base at V and 7 bases at J, with 14 bases between the two ends. The CDR3 nucleotides are TGTGCCAGTAGTATAGTATTAGGGGCTGTACAGCCCCAGCATTTT. Its translation is CASSIVLGAVQPQHF.

The V call is TRBV11-2, the J call TRBJ2-1; 7 bases line up with TRBD2. The CDR3 consists of 19 residues. Looked up from germline, CDR1 is SGHAT and CDR2 is FQNNGV. The J segment lost 4 bases and the V segment lost 5 bases, leaving 20 bases of the junction unmatched. CDR3 in amino acids: CASSLFPKRGPGVYNEQFF. The CDR3 DNA reads TGTGCCAGCAGCCTATTCCCCAAGCGGGGACCGGGAGTATACAATGAGCAGTTCTTC.

Only a few counts were recorded for this clone. The rearrangement uses TRBV15 and TRBJ1-2; weak D call: TRBD1 (5 bases). From germline, CDR1 is LNHNV and CDR2 YYDKDF (reference sequence). The CDR3 spans 21 residues. V dropped 1 base and J dropped 5 bases, with 32 bases sitting between them. The CDR3 nucleotides read TGTGCCACCAGCAGAGGGGTGACAGCAACGCTAGAACAAACTGCGGGATATGGCTACACCTTC. This encodes CATSRGVTATLEQTAGYGYTF.